Following are 29 T cell receptor beta chains from one sample sequenced in a study of cytomegalovirus exposure and HLA in healthy donors. Generated by immunoSEQ multiplex PCR, the TCRdb table keeps only in-frame clones and is missing some. The sample carries 150,000 or so clones, around 82% recorded once. Sequenced sample: PBMCs. The receptors derive from a young man in good health and CMV-seropositive.

The rearrangement uses TRBV11-2 and TRBJ2-5, with 8 positions matching TRBD2. After removal of 3 bases from V and 4 bases from J, the junction contained 7 bases not matched to a gene. The CDR3 is made up of 15 amino acids. In germline, CDR1 is SGHAT, CDR2 FQNNGV. The CDR3 reads CASSFGAGGSETQYF. The CDR3 nucleotides are TGTGCCAGCAGCTTTGGGGCGGGGGGCTCAGAGACCCAGTACTTC. The entire variable domain, with the rest obtained from reference TRBV11-2 and TRBJ2-5, is as follows: EAGVAQSPRYKIIEKRQSVAFWCNPISGHATLYWYQQILGQGPKLLIQFQNNGVVDDSQLPKDRFSAERLKGVDSTLKIQPAKLEDSAVYLCASSFGAGGSETQYFGPGTRLLVL.

The chain employs TRBV7-9 and TRBJ2-3, with D hard to call. CDR1 is SEHNR and CDR2 is FQNEAQ in the germline V gene (reference sequence). Trimming stripped 4 bases from V and 0 bases from J, with 11 bases between. The CDR3 is 15 amino acids. The CDR3 loop is CASSSAHSSTDTQYF. The DNA for the CDR3 is TGTGCCAGCAGCTCCGCCCACAGCAGCACAGATACGCAGTATTTT.

This CDR3 reads CASSTGRSGNTIYF. The CDR3 coding sequence is TGTGCCAGTAGTACAGGGCGCTCTGGAAACACCATATATTTT. The genes are TRBV19 and TRBJ1-3; weak D call: TRBD1 (5 bases). V lost 4 bases to trimming and J lost 0 bases, with 7 bases between them. From germline, CDR1 is LNHDA and CDR2 SQIVND (reference sequence). The CDR3 runs to 14 residues. The variable domain in full, with the rest retrieved from reference TRBV19 and TRBJ1-3, is DGGITQSPKYLFRKEGQNVTLSCEQNLNHDAMYWYRQDPGQGLRLIYYSQIVNDFQKGDIAEGYSVSREKKESFPLTVTSAQKNPTAFYLCASSTGRSGNTIYFGEGSWLTVV.

This clone appeared a few times. This chain connects TRBV4-2 to TRBJ2-3; 8 bases match TRBD2. Germline CDR1 reads LGHNA; CDR2 reads YNFKEQ. The CDR3 is 17 amino acids. J was trimmed by 4 bases and V by 0 bases; bases with no gene match: 9. The CDR3, as DNA: TGTGCCAGCAGCCAAGATTCCGGGAGGGCCTTGGCAGATACGCAGTATTTT. It yields the protein CASSQDSGRALADTQYF.

This chain links TRBV9 with TRBJ2-1, with D possibly matching TRBD2 (6 bases). The CDR3 totals 15 residues. Per the germline V gene, CDR1 is SGDLS and CDR2 is YYNGEE. V lost 2 bases and J 6 bases, leaving 15 bases between the germline ends. The CDR3 is CASSVSGTDPNEQFF. The DNA of the CDR3 is TGTGCCAGCAGCGTTTCCGGGACTGACCCCAATGAGCAGTTCTTC.

This clone appeared many times. This chain links TRBV4-3 with TRBJ2-6, with TRBD1 as a possible D gene (6 bases). Germline lookup yields CDR1 LGHNA and CDR2 YSLEER. V was cut by 0 bases and J by 2 bases, with 8 bases left in between. This CDR3 has 16 amino acids. The CDR3 DNA reads as TGCGCCAGCAGCCAAGATCCAGGGGCTGGGGCCAACGTCCTGACTTTC. Protein product: CASSQDPGAGANVLTF.

This clone showed up just once. The chain is built from TRBV7-2 and TRBJ2-7, with TRBD2 matching 13 bases. The CDR3 covers 15 residues. The trim removed 5 bases at V and 3 bases at J, leaving 4 bases unmatched. Germline CDR1 and CDR2: SGHTA and FQGNSA. In nucleotides, the CDR3 is TGTGCCAGCAGCCTCGGACTAGCGGGAGACTACGAGCAGTACTTC. Residues: CASSLGLAGDYEQYF.

This chain joins TRBV5-4 and TRBJ2-3; no definite D call. This CDR3 comprises 15 residues. Germline V lookup: CDR1 SGHNT, CDR2 YYREEE (reference sequence). V dropped 2 bases and J dropped 3 bases, with 13 bases sitting between them. The CDR3 reads CASSLAPLRTDTQYF. CDR3 bases: TGTGCCAGCAGCTTAGCTCCCCTGAGAACAGATACGCAGTATTTT.

The gene calls are TRBV27 and TRBJ2-2; D unresolved. The germline CDR1 and CDR2 sequences are MNHEY and SMNVEV (reference sequence). V gave up 2 bases and J gave up 0 bases, with 4 bases separating them. This CDR3 is built from 14 residues. The CDR3 sequence is CASSLRANTGELFF. CDR3 sequence (DNA): TGTGCCAGCAGTTTAAGAGCGAACACCGGGGAGCTGTTTTTT.

The CDR3 coding sequence is TGTGCCAGCAGCCTCAGGGGGACCCAGTACTTC. As protein: CASSLRGTQYF. V gene TRBV7-2 combines with J gene TRBJ2-5; TRBD1 might be the D (6 bases). Trimming took 5 bases from V and 7 from J, leaving 8 bases between them. Germline-derived CDR1 and CDR2 are SGHTA and FQGNSA. CDR3 size: 11 residues.

The chain is built from TRBV5-6 and TRBJ2-7; possible D gene TRBD1, 5 bases. Trimming shortened V by 6 bases and J by 4 bases, and 14 bases separated the two germline ends. This CDR3 is 13 amino acids long. Germline V gene lookup returns CDR1 SGHDT and CDR2 YYEEEE. CDR3 DNA sequence: TGTGCCAGCAACAACGGCAGGGCATACGAGCAGTACTTC. Encoded protein: CASNNGRAYEQYF.

The chain has TRBV28 and TRBJ1-2; 7 bases match TRBD1. CDR1 MDHEN and CDR2 SYDVKM come from the germline V gene. The CDR3 is made up of 14 amino acids. V lost 8 bases and J lost 3; bases outside the gene matches: 9. The CDR3, as DNA: TGTGCCAGCGAGACAGCAGGGGGTGACTATGGCTACACCTTC. It translates to CASETAGGDYGYTF.

This rearrangement joins TRBV7-2 to TRBJ1-2; 10 bases align to TRBD1. Germline lookup yields CDR1 SGHTA and CDR2 FQGNSA. The CDR3 is made up of 16 amino acids. The ends lost 0 bases at V and 7 bases at J; junction bases unmatched: 8. The CDR3 DNA reads as TGTGCCAGCAGCTTAGCGCTCGACAGGGGGCGTGGTGGCTACACCTTC. It is translated as CASSLALDRGRGGYTF.

This clone was seen a single time. V usage is TRBV28 and J usage is TRBJ2-3; D is ambiguous. Trimming stripped 2 bases from V and 0 bases from J, with 12 bases between. There are 16 residues in the CDR3. The germline CDR1 and CDR2 sequences are MDHEN and SYDVKM. CDR3 in amino acids: CASSLIGELSTDTQYF. In DNA, the CDR3 is TGTGCCAGCAGTTTAATCGGAGAACTGAGCACAGATACGCAGTATTTT.

This clone was seen just once. V usage is TRBV28 and J usage is TRBJ2-6, with 9 bases fitting TRBD1. J gave up 0 bases and V 6 bases, and 9 bases lay outside the gene matches. Germline loops: CDR1 MDHEN, CDR2 SYDVKM. The CDR3 covers 18 residues. The CDR3 DNA sequence: TGTGCCAGCAGGCCCACACAGGGGGCATACTCTGGGGCCAACGTCCTGACTTTC. Amino acid sequence: CASRPTQGAYSGANVLTF.

The chain couples TRBV6-5 to TRBJ1-1; 8 positions agree with TRBD1. This CDR3 comprises 14 residues. V lost 6 bases, J lost 3 bases, and 6 bases stayed unmatched. Germline CDR1 is MNHEY and CDR2 is SVGAGI. CDR3 nucleotides: TGTGCCAGCAGATCCGGACAGGGAGACACTGAAGCTTTCTTT. Amino acid sequence: CASRSGQGDTEAFF.

V and J are TRBV9 and TRBJ2-7, with D maybe TRBD2 (5 bases). This CDR3 is 15 amino acids long. V was cut by 2 bases and J by 3 bases, with 15 bases left in between. From germline, CDR1 is SGDLS and CDR2 YYNGEE. The DNA of the CDR3 is TGTGCCAGCAGCGTCCTTGCGGGCGGAAACTACGAGCAGTACTTC. It is translated as CASSVLAGGNYEQYF. Full variable domain (missing parts from reference TRBV9 and TRBJ2-7): DSGVTQTPKHLITATGQRVTLRCSPRSGDLSVYWYQQSLDQGLQFLIQYYNGEERAKGNILERFSAQQFPDLHSELNLSSLELGDSALYFCASSVLAGGNYEQYFGPGTRLTVT.

The CDR3 DNA sequence: TGTGCCACCAGCAGCTTCGACAGATACGAGCAGTACTTC. This translates into CATSSFDRYEQYF. This chain connects TRBV15 to TRBJ2-7; possibly TRBD1 for D (5 bases). This CDR3 contains 13 residues. Germline CDR1 LNHNV, CDR2 YYDKDF (reference sequence). Trimming took 3 bases from V and 4 from J, leaving 10 bases between them.

The V and J genes are TRBV28 and TRBJ2-5; tentatively, D is TRBD1 (6 bases). Trimming took off 3 bases at V and 0 bases at J, with 14 bases between the two ends. Germline assignment: CDR1 MDHEN and CDR2 SYDVKM. This CDR3 comprises 16 residues. The CDR3 region is CASSLARDTYQETQYF. In DNA form, the CDR3 reads TGTGCCAGCAGTTTGGCTCGGGACACTTACCAAGAGACCCAGTACTTC.

V usage is TRBV13 and J usage is TRBJ1-1, with D maybe TRBD1 (6 bases). There are 14 residues in the CDR3. CDR1 is PRHDT, CDR2 FYEKMQ, per germline (reference sequence). Trimming left V 3 bases short and J 4 bases short, with 12 bases between. The CDR3 DNA follows: TGTGCCAGCAGCTTTAACAGGGCCCTCACTGAAGCTTTCTTT. Amino acids: CASSFNRALTEAFF.

This clone was counted a single time. The chain uses TRBV15 and TRBJ2-3, with TRBD1 matching 10 bases. Per the germline V gene, CDR1 is LNHNV and CDR2 is YYDKDF (reference sequence). The CDR3 loop spans 15 amino acids. V shed 3 bases and J 5 bases; nucleotides not matched to a gene: 5. The CDR3 sequence is CATSRNGDRGDTQYF. The CDR3 bases are TGTGCCACCAGCAGGAACGGGGACAGGGGAGATACGCAGTATTTT.

This clone was observed a few times. V usage is TRBV15 and J usage is TRBJ1-2; TRBD1 agrees at 7 bases. J lost 6 bases, V lost 4 bases, and 5 bases had no gene match. There are 13 residues in the CDR3. Germline-derived CDR1 and CDR2 are LNHNV and YYDKDF (reference sequence). The CDR3 DNA is TGTGCCACCAGCATAACAGGACAGGATGGCTACACCTTC. Its protein is CATSITGQDGYTF. Complete variable domain (other parts from reference TRBV15 and TRBJ1-2): DAMVIQNPRYQVTQFGKPVTLSCSQTLNHNVMYWYQQKSSQAPKLLFHYYDKDFNNEADTPDNFQSRRPNTSFCFLDIRSPGLGDTAMYLCATSITGQDGYTFGSGTRLTVV.

The J gene is TRBJ1-1, the V gene TRBV7-8; 9 positions agree with TRBD1. Germline assignment: CDR1 SGHVS and CDR2 FQNEAQ. V lost 2 bases to trimming and J lost 1 base; unmatched junction nucleotides: 2. The CDR3 runs to 15 residues. The CDR3 loop is CASSLWTGENTEAFF. For the CDR3, the DNA is TGTGCCAGCAGCTTATGGACAGGGGAGAACACTGAAGCTTTCTTT.

V usage is TRBV19 and J usage is TRBJ1-2; 7 bases line up with TRBD1. Germline V gene sequence: CDR1 LNHDA, CDR2 SQIVND (reference sequence). The CDR3 sequence is 15 residues long. The J segment lost 4 bases and the V segment lost 3 bases, leaving 8 bases of the junction unmatched. The CDR3 bases are TGTGCCAGTAGTATGGCCCCGGGACAGTCCTATGGCTACACCTTC. This sequence encodes CASSMAPGQSYGYTF.

This chain's CDR3 is CASSLRGPRGRSTDTQYF. The CDR3 nucleotides read TGTGCCAGCAGTTTAAGGGGACCCAGGGGCCGTAGCACAGATACGCAGTATTTT. This chain connects TRBV27 to TRBJ2-3, with a weak D call TRBD1 (6 bases). CDR1 MNHEY and CDR2 SMNVEV come from the germline V gene (reference sequence). CDR3 length: 18 residues. V lost 2 bases to trimming and J lost 0 bases, with 18 bases between them.

The chain has TRBV7-2 and TRBJ2-3; D perhaps matches TRBD2 (6 bases). Per germline, CDR1 SGHTA and CDR2 FQGNSA. The germline V and J ends were trimmed by 5 bases and 2 bases, with 17 bases remaining between them. This CDR3 has 16 amino acids. The CDR3 DNA is TGTGCCAGCAGCCAAGGAGGGCTGGCTTCCACAGATACGCAGTATTTT. This translates into CASSQGGLASTDTQYF.

J is TRBJ2-1 and V is TRBV13, with D tentatively TRBD2 (5 bases). The CDR3 contains 17 residues. CDR1 and CDR2 (germline): PRHDT, FYEKMQ (reference sequence). V lost 5 bases and J 0 bases, leaving 17 bases between the germline ends. The CDR3 protein is CASSDRGALSSYNEQFF. For the CDR3, the DNA is TGTGCCAGCAGCGATCGGGGAGCGCTAAGCTCCTACAATGAGCAGTTCTTC.

The J gene is TRBJ2-2, the V gene TRBV27, with 7 positions matching TRBD2. Germline V gene sequence: CDR1 MNHEY, CDR2 SMNVEV (reference sequence). The V gene end was trimmed by 5 bases and the J gene end by 5 bases; junction bases not matched to a gene: 17. This CDR3 comprises 18 residues. CDR3 DNA: TGTGCCAGCAGTCCCTCCTTGTCTAGCGGAGATAAAACCGGGGAGCTGTTTTTT. Its translation is CASSPSLSSGDKTGELFF.

V and J are TRBV28 and TRBJ2-7; TRBD2 might be the D (7 bases). The ends were cut back, 7 bases at V and 6 bases at J, with 13 bases in the middle. The V gene's germline CDR1 is MDHEN and CDR2 SYDVKM. The CDR3 extends over 12 amino acids. The CDR3 bases are TGTGCCAGCAACCCGGGGGGCGTCGAGCAGTACTTC. Encoded protein: CASNPGGVEQYF.